This T cell receptor (beta chain) comes out of a study of PD-1 blockade in classical Hodgkin lymphoma. This clone is a singleton in its sample. The antigen is not known. Assay: immunoSEQ multiplex PCR; the TCRdb copy retains only in-frame clones and omits some. The table lists about 14,000 clones, around nine tenths of them singletons. There was relapse after autologous stem cell transplantation in every patient, and there was variation in brentuximab vedotin exposure. General observations from the study: With respect to the repertoire differences, their causes, possibly disease activity or prior therapy, remain undefined. With CD4+ cells, TCR diversity rose significantly by C4D1, but not with CD8+ cells.

CDR3 length: 15 residues. Germline CDR1 and CDR2: SGHTS and YDEGEE. Trimming pared 7 bases from V and 1 base from J, leaving 15 bases between. This sequence was found in a human donor with classical Hodgkin lymphoma. The rearrangement links TRBV5-8 to TRBJ1-5; maybe TRBD1 (5 bases). The sample in question was peripheral blood mononuclear cells (PBMCs), obtained at baseline. CDR3 region: CASHNLGRSNQPQHF. DNA of the CDR3: TGTGCCAGCCATAATTTGGGGCGGAGCAATCAGCCCCAGCATTTT.